This note documents a single TCR beta chain sequence. The antigen is undetermined. The data are from a study of CD8 T cells in ankylosing spondylitis. General study points: Characteristic of ankylosing spondylitis blood, it appeared, was a TCR beta motif comprising roughly 8 highly homologous variants.

Construction of TCR beta libraries was performed using quantitative 5'-RACE with molecular barcodes. A single record per CDR3 protein comes from TCRdb applying MiXCR to the 5' RACE reads. Of 800,000 to 900,000 distinct CDR3 sequences detected, 12% appear once; the ten largest clones hold 0.51%. After removal of 6 bases from V and 3 bases from J, the junction contained 9 bases not matched to a gene. Germline CDR1 reads SQVTM; CDR2 reads ANQGSEA. CDR3 length equals 14 residues. The receptor was derived from a male donor with ankylosing spondylitis. This rearrangement joins TRBV29-1 to TRBJ2-7, with 9 bases fitting TRBD1. Sequences were obtained from blood, either unsorted or a sorted T cell fraction (not recorded which). The CDR3 nucleotides are TGCAGCGTCCGAACAACGACAGGGGGCTACGAGCAGTACTTC. Amino acid sequence: CSVRTTTGGYEQYF.